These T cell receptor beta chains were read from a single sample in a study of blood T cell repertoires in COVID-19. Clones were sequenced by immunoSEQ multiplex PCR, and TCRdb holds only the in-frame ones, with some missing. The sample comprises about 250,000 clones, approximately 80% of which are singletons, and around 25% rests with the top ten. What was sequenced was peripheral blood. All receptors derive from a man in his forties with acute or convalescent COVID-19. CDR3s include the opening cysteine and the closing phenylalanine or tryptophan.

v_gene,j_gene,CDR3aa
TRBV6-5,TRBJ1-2,CASTPARGYGYTF
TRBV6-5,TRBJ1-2,CASRDDGQAPYGYTF
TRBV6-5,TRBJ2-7,CASSPRGDYEQYF
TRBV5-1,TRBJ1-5,CASSSGQGVSQPQHF
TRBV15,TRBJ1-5,CATSTHLGGLNNQPQHF
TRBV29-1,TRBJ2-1,CSGEAGGSEQFF
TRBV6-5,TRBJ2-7,CASSYSRLAGSYEQYF
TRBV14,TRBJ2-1,CASSPLRWAGAYNEQFF
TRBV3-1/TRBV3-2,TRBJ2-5,CAGGQGPQETQYF
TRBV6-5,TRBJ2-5,CASSFGETQYF
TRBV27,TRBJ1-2,CASSVGGGNRYTF
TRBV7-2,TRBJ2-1,CASSQTSGSDNEQFF
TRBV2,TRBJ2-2,CASSEYGGRNTGELFF
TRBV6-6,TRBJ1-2,CASSSGTGYTF
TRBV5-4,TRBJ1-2,CASTKQGARANYGYTF
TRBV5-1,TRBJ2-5,CASSLGEVETQYF
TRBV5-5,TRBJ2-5,CASSSTSGSSSWETQYF
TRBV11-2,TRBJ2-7,CASSLLDYEQYF
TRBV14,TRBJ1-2,CATTKGQDYGYTF
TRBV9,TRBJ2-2,CASSVVSGRADTGELFF
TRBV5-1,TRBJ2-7,CASSLAASGRSSYEQYF
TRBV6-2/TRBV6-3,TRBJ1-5,CASSRPGQSQPQHF
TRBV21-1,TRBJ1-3,CASSLTRENTIYF
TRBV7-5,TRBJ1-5,CVRSITGSNQPQHF
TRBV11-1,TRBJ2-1,CASSLAGARWSYNEQFF
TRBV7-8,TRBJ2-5,CASSPTGAETQYF
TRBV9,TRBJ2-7,CASSFQGGLGYEQYF